This TCR beta chain was found in a study of blood T cell repertoires in COVID-19. About the research overall: COVID-19 samples from acute and convalescent phases originated in the United States, Italy and Spain. Sources were T cells, B-cell-depleted T cells, or PBMCs; the material itself was cDNA or gDNA.

CDR1 is SGHNT, CDR2 YYREEE, per germline (reference sequence). V lost 0 bases and J 4 bases, leaving 13 bases between the germline ends. This CDR3 comprises 15 residues. Per the study methods: Scientists estimated how many nucleated cells there were by amplifying reference gene primers. TCRdb's table, derived via immunoSEQ multiplex PCR, lists solely in-frame clones and lacks some. V and J calls and clone size come straight from that table; D and trimming were deduced from the DNA. The sample shows nearly 200,000 clones, approximately 84% of them seen only once. The TCR comes from a human donor with acute or convalescent COVID-19. The donor label of this sample is uncertain. V usage is TRBV5-4 and J usage is TRBJ1-2; the D is unclear. Sequencing was performed on peripheral blood. Here the CDR3 DNA reads TGTGCCAGCAGCTTGGCCCAGATTGGTTCCTATGGCTACACCTTC. It is translated as CASSLAQIGSYGYTF.